This T cell receptor (beta chain) appears in the sequencing data of a study of regulatory T cells in long-lasting Graves disease (dated by TCRdb to the early 2020s). About the investigation overall: Newly diagnosed Graves' disease patients had taken antithyroid drugs for less than 3 months. Patients with persistent Graves' disease were compared with patients with newly diagnosed Graves' disease using TCR sequencing and RNA sequencing of peripheral blood. The study took place in China and was registered as a clinical trial. A total of around 35 samples underwent TCR sequencing: about 13 from persistent and some 20 from newly diagnosed Graves' disease patients. Broader findings and caveats from the paper: Only the TCR beta chain was sequenced and analyzed. Because the primary lesion, thyroid tissue, could not be accessed, the study looked at peripheral blood alone. The small sample size was acknowledged by the authors as a limitation that may reduce accuracy. A larger number of public clonotypes was shared among persistent patients (approximately 3,000) than among newly diagnosed patients (over 850). Persistent Graves' disease patients showed lower TCR Shannon entropy and fewer highly expanded clones than newly diagnosed patients, suggesting clonal expansion.

Receptor libraries were prepared by multiplex PCR. Sequencing instrument: Illumina HiSeq 4000. iRepertoire HTBI primers and Arm-PCR amplification of CDR3 regions were used to construct TCR beta libraries. Before sequencing, the PCR products underwent gel purification. The original methods were these. A total of around 66 TRBV and under 15 TRBJ segments were identified across samples and were used for gene usage analysis of CDR3 amino acid clonotypes. COPE and FqMerger were used to merge the filtered high-quality paired reads into contigs. BLAST was used to align contigs to IMGT TRBV, TRBD and TRBJ reference genes, and CDR3 was defined according to IMGT. Highly expanded clones were defined as clonotypes with a frequency above 0.1%. Repertoire diversity was measured by Shannon entropy, and V-J evenness by the Gini coefficient. A clonotype was considered public if more than one individual shared it. In TCRdb, the public reads were trimmed at Q25 with fastp and aligned with MiXCR, with productive beta chains retained. One record per CDR3 amino acid sequence lists the most common genes and DNA. Clone size and V and J calls follow TCRdb, not the original study. Within this sample are roughly 400,000 distinct CDR3 sequences, with 15% of them counted one time only. Clones ranked in the top ten supply about 8.2% of the sample.

The time point label, as the study defines it: newly diagnosed GD, antithyroid drugs for less than 3 months. RNA was extracted from PBMCs in TRIzol for both TCR sequencing and RNA sequencing. The diagnosis of Graves' disease followed American Thyroid Association guidelines. Recruitment of patients was carried out at an endocrinology department in Xi'an, China. Each patient gave approximately 9.7 milliliters of peripheral blood, collected in an EDTA anticoagulant tube. PBMCs were isolated by Ficoll Paque Plus density gradient separation without further T cell sorting. RNA quality was checked with an Agilent 2100 Bioanalyzer and agarose gel, and concentration with a NanoDrop 2000. This clonotype appeared many times. Its specific antigen is unknown. Within one base of it there is no much larger clone, and no base qualities were kept. These data were also filed under a second study, of T cells in Graves' hyperthyroidism and ophthalmopathy. The second paper further reports: Stable Graves' hyperthyroidism was defined as the absence of progression to ophthalmopathy over 18 months of follow-up. Hyperthyroidism patients were newly diagnosed, had a disease duration of under 2 months, and were aged 18 to 65 years. Exclusion was applied to patients with uncontrolled infections, other autoimmune diseases, pregnancy or lactation. Diagnoses were based on clinical symptoms, serum thyroxine and TRAb, thyroid ultrasound and orbital computed tomography. A first-round RT-PCR of the TCR CDR3 used the HTBI primer set with the Qiagen OneStep RT-PCR kit. Most expanded thyroid clonotypes (frequency above 0.001) were also found in blood, which suggests that blood repertoires may mirror thyroid immune responses. A 13 V-J signature model separated ophthalmopathy from stable hyperthyroidism, with approximately 86% sensitivity and about 81% specificity in cross-validation and 80%/75% in testing. During validation, the model predicted progression to ophthalmopathy a median of about 6.5 months ahead of onset, with roughly 65% sensitivity and 72% to 80% specificity. To identify TCR V-J signatures that set the groups apart, the researchers used a discovery cohort of 100 or so patients, made up of around 42 with Graves' ophthalmopathy and some 58 with stable Graves' hyperthyroidism. An independent validation cohort of around 19 hyperthyroidism patients and 15 or so patients who later progressed to ophthalmopathy tested prospective prediction of ophthalmopathy. The roughly 90 discovery patients were divided at random into training and test sets in a 7:3 ratio. Thyroid tissue and blood T-cell repertoires from more than five Graves' hyperthyroidism patients were also compared in the study. After sampling, hyperthyroidism patients received methimazole starting at 30 mg daily, and ophthalmopathy patients received high-dose intravenous methylprednisolone. Libraries were constructed in a second round of multiplex PCR, after which size selection and purification were carried out. The libraries were sequenced on an Illumina HiSeq2000 using paired-end 100 bp reads. SOAPnuke was used to process the raw data, throwing out any read that contained adapters or uncalled bases, had a mean Phred below 15, or lacked an exact constant-primer or identifier match. COPE v1.2.5 was used to merge high-quality paired reads, and clonotypes were defined as unique nucleotide sequences. MiTCR v1.1 was used to align clonotypes to the IMGT TRBV, TRBD and TRBJ reference segments. Only V-J combinations with frequency above 0.0001, covering 99.2% of repertoires, were analysed. The TCS score was defined as F50 (clonal expansion) divided by E x V (chaos), with BLOSUM62-based TCRdist calculated between CDR3 peptides within each V-J. Welch's t-statistics and random forest reduced around 510 V-J features to roughly 13, which were used in a naive Bayes classifier (R e1071). No statistical method was used to fix the sample size in advance, and group allocation was not hidden from the investigators. The paper describes TCR Vbeta CDR3 sequencing of 135 peripheral blood samples, made up of fewer than 50 ophthalmopathy patients, 70 to 75 hyperthyroidism patients and 17 progressor patients.

The input for sequencing was peripheral blood mononuclear cells (PBMCs), taken at new diagnosis, from a patient treated with antithyroid drugs. The origin of this receptor is a woman aged 35 to 49 with Graves disease. Donor details come from another sample of the same person, matched by shared clones.

The encoded CDR3 is CASSPTTGTGDQETQYF. The DNA sequence is TGTGCCAGCTCACCCACTACCGGGACAGGGGACCAAGAGACCCAGTACTTC. The rearrangement combines TRBV18 with TRBJ2-5; the junction holds 10 bases that match TRBD1. V has 3 bases trimmed and J has 0 bases trimmed; junction bases matching no gene number 7. The CDR3, from cysteine to phenylalanine, totals 17 residues. The DNA shown is the 51-base CDR3, in frame from base 1. Looking up the germline V gene yields CDR1 KGHSH and CDR2 LQKENI.